This TCR beta chain comes out of a study of blood T cell repertoires in COVID-19. In the study overall: Samples taken during acute and convalescent COVID-19 were collected in the United States, Italy and Spain. Nucleic acid was either cDNA or gDNA, and it came from T cells, B-cell-depleted T cells, or PBMCs.

Germline loops: CDR1 GTSNPN, CDR2 SVGIG (reference sequence). V was shortened by 7 bases and J by 11 bases, with 16 bases between the two germline ends. This CDR3 is 11 amino acids long. Original data processing: Reference gene primer amplification yielded estimated nucleated cell counts. Assay used: immunoSEQ multiplex PCR; TCRdb lists only in-frame clones, some missing. V and J calls and clone size follow that table, whereas D and trimming were derived from the DNA. The table has over 65,000 clones, roughly 90% seen once. The receptor was isolated from a human donor in a cohort sampled during active COVID-19. V is TRBV30 and J is TRBJ2-3; tentative D call: TRBD2 (6 bases). Sequencing was performed on peripheral blood. The CDR3 protein is CAFKTSRGQYF. The CDR3, as DNA: TGTGCCTTTAAGACATCGCGGGGGCAGTATTTT.